The present T cell receptor (beta chain) was sequenced within a study of CDR3 diversity in severe acne. Trimming stripped 3 bases from V and 0 bases from J, with 9 bases between. The CDR3 runs to 14 residues. The germline CDR1 and CDR2 sequences are MNHNY and SVGAGI (reference sequence). TCRdb itself ran the PCR reads through MiXCR, one entry per CDR3 protein. In the table there are 100,000 or so distinct CDR3 sequences, more than 45% of which are singletons. The specimen sequenced was blood. The sequence derives from a male donor with acne. J is TRBJ2-7 and V is TRBV6-6; tentatively, D is TRBD1 (5 bases). CDR3 in DNA: TGTGCCAGCAGTTATCCCGACAGCTCCTACGAGCAGTACTTC. Its protein is CASSYPDSSYEQYF.